A selection of T cell receptor beta chains follows, all from one sample in a study of blood T cell repertoires in COVID-19. Assay: immunoSEQ multiplex PCR; the TCRdb copy retains only in-frame clones and omits some. This sample has 100,000 or so clones; 80% to 95% occur once, and the top ten carry over 0.95%. The material sequenced was peripheral blood. These TCRs come from a man in his sixties with acute or convalescent COVID-19. Each CDR3 is given without its conserved first and last residue. Size is omitted from some rows. Given values are once, few, many or a class for expanded clones.

j_call	v_call	cdr3_length	clone_size	cdr3_aa
TRBJ1-5	TRBV4-1	13	.	ASSLNVGSNQPQH
TRBJ1-2	TRBV21-1	11	once	ASIGGGSEGYT
TRBJ2-2	TRBV19	14	.	ASTLSSRPSIGELF
TRBJ1-1	TRBV6-5	12	.	ASARTGGFTEAF
TRBJ2-7	TRBV27	10	.	ASSFPSGEQY
TRBJ1-1	TRBV14	13	once	ASSRDRGPNTEAF
TRBJ1-5	TRBV7-9	13	few	ASSLEGGRNQPQH
TRBJ1-2	TRBV27	14	.	ASSHNQGSANYGYT
TRBJ1-1	TRBV5-1	11	.	ASSLDRGQSFF
TRBJ1-1	TRBV5-1	12	.	ASSPQGADTEAF
TRBJ2-1	TRBV12-3/TRBV12-4	11	.	ASRWPGGNEQF
TRBJ2-7	TRBV21-1	13	.	ASSMGTPLAYEQY
TRBJ1-1	TRBV24-1	10	.	ATSDFGGTAF
TRBJ1-5	TRBV29-1	12	.	SVKLSGGNQPQH
TRBJ1-6	TRBV27	13	once	ASRLAGLNNSPLH
TRBJ2-2	TRBV11-2	11	.	ASSFRSTGELF
TRBJ1-5	TRBV19	14	.	ASSVQGLYSNQPQH
TRBJ2-4	TRBV7-2	15	.	ASSLARSGRAGNIQY
TRBJ2-2	TRBV18	15	.	ASSPSRTGPNTGELF
TRBJ1-1	TRBV29-1	10	.	SVGTGGTEAF
TRBJ1-3	TRBV9	11	.	ASGDGSGNTIY
TRBJ2-1	TRBV19	14	.	ASSSGGTGGRDEQF
TRBJ1-2	TRBV19	9	.	ASSDRVGYT
TRBJ2-7	TRBV5-4	13	.	ASSSPGTGGYEQY
TRBJ2-2	TRBV6-6	14	.	ASSSPLAGGTGELF
TRBJ1-6	TRBV3-1/TRBV3-2	12	.	ASSDRDSNSPLH
TRBJ2-2	TRBV7-9	13	.	ASSFSGRGTGELF
TRBJ2-7	TRBV5-1	12	.	ASSLGTSGNEQY
TRBJ2-5	TRBV7-2	13	few	ASSLGGRIQETQY
TRBJ2-3	TRBV2	12	.	ASSGTYLSDTQY
TRBJ1-4	TRBV3-1/TRBV3-2	12	.	ASSRQGGEEKLF
TRBJ2-1	TRBV12-3/TRBV12-4	11	few	ASTLQGENAQF
TRBJ2-5	TRBV5-1	13	.	ASSRLGDREETQY